Below are 31 T cell receptor beta chains sequenced from a single sample in a study of T-cell memory formation after mild COVID-19. TCRdb processed the 5' RACE reads anew with MiXCR; each CDR3 protein has one entry. Of 80,000 to 130,000 distinct CDR3 sequences listed, over 8.5% are singletons. The specimen was PBMCs or a T cell subset sorted from them (not recorded which). Receptors originate from a man aged 18 to 29 who had mild COVID-19 (a few samples of this study predate the infection). Cell type and time point are not known.

This clonotype was picked up a small number of times. CDR3 in amino acids: CASSSGGRGPLHF. The CDR3, as DNA: TGTGCCAGCAGCTCTGGGGGCAGGGGACCCCTCCACTTT. The chain joins TRBV6-2 or TRBV6-3 to TRBJ1-6; tentatively, D is TRBD1 (6 bases). The CDR3 has 13 amino acids. V lost 6 bases, J lost 12 bases, and 15 bases lay in between. Germline V gene sequence: CDR1 MNHEY, CDR2 SVGEGT.

The chain uses TRBV6-2 or TRBV6-3 and TRBJ2-3, with TRBD1 as a possible D gene (5 bases). CDR3 length equals 14 residues. The V gene lost 7 bases and the J gene lost 4 bases, with 15 bases spanning the gap. Germline loops: CDR1 MNHEY, CDR2 SVGEGT. The CDR3 DNA follows: TGTGCCAGCATATTGGGGCCCATGTCAGATACGCAGTATTTT. It specifies CASILGPMSDTQYF.

In this sample, this clonotype turned up a few times. The chain recombines TRBV12-3 or TRBV12-4 with TRBJ2-3; D gene uncertain. The CDR3 length is 11 residues. The ends were cut back, 0 bases at V and 7 bases at J, with 2 bases in the middle. DNA of the CDR3: TGTGCCAGCAGTTTAGCCCATACGCAGTATTTT. As protein: CASSLAHTQYF.

The chain couples TRBV19 to TRBJ2-1, with 7 bases lining up with TRBD1. Unmatched junction bases numbered 11, after V lost 3 bases and J lost 0 bases. This CDR3 is 18 amino acids long. Per germline, CDR1 LNHDA and CDR2 SQIVND (reference sequence). The CDR3 protein is CASSIGVRGPTSYNEQFF. The DNA of the CDR3 is TGTGCCAGTAGTATCGGTGTGAGGGGGCCTACCTCCTACAATGAGCAGTTCTTC.

The chain couples TRBV29-1 to TRBJ1-1; TRBD1 is a possible D gene (6 bases). Germline V gene data show CDR1 as SQVTM and CDR2 as ANQGSEA. The V gene lost 3 bases and the J gene lost 5 bases, with 19 bases spanning the gap. The CDR3 spans 15 residues. DNA for the CDR3: TGCAGCGTTGACGGTCAGGGGTTCTTAAGGACTGAAGCTTTCTTT. This translates into CSVDGQGFLRTEAFF.

V and J are TRBV6-4 and TRBJ2-2; D not resolved. The V end was cut by 2 bases, the J end by 4 bases, with 5 bases between. Germline V gives CDR1 MRHNA, CDR2 SNTAGT. This CDR3 comprises 13 residues. CDR3 sequence: CASSDGPTGELFF. Written as DNA, the CDR3 is TGTGCCAGCAGTGACGGCCCCACCGGGGAGCTGTTTTTT.

The chain has TRBV5-6 and TRBJ2-5; possible D gene TRBD1, 5 bases. Trimming took off 1 base at V and 3 bases at J, with 10 bases between the two ends. In germline, CDR1 is SGHDT, CDR2 YYEEEE. CDR3 length: 14 amino acids. The DNA of the CDR3 is TGTGCCAGCAGCTTGCAAAGCAGGGAAGAGACCCAGTACTTC. It encodes CASSLQSREETQYF.

This clonotype turned up a few times. The chain recombines TRBV12-3 or TRBV12-4 with TRBJ1-6, with 9 positions matching TRBD1. This CDR3 comprises 14 residues. V trimming: 6 bases; J trimming: 8 bases; junction bases outside the gene matches: 5. The CDR3 sequence is CASRRDREDSPLHF. CDR3 sequence (DNA): TGTGCCAGCAGGCGGGACAGGGAGGATTCACCCCTCCACTTT.

This clonotype has a handful of counts. The chain recombines TRBV20-1 with TRBJ2-7; D gene ambiguous. There are 13 residues in the CDR3. Germline CDR1 and CDR2: DFQATT and SNEGSKA (reference sequence). V lost 0 bases to trimming and J lost 2 bases, with 8 bases between them. DNA of the CDR3: TGCAGTGCTAGAGATCGGGCAACCTACGAGCAGTACTTC. Translating it yields CSARDRATYEQYF.

The rearrangement joins TRBV7-6 to TRBJ1-1; D uncertain. CDR1 and CDR2 (germline): SGHVS, FNYEAQ. V lost 3 bases, J lost 0 bases, and 8 bases lay in between. The CDR3 contains 14 residues. The CDR3 sequence is CASSFSGLNTEAFF. The CDR3 region has the DNA TGTGCCAGCAGCTTTTCGGGATTGAACACTGAAGCTTTCTTT.

This clonotype was found a few times. V is TRBV20-1 and J is TRBJ1-2; 8 bases align to TRBD1. Germline CDR1 and CDR2: DFQATT and SNEGSKA (reference sequence). With 6 bases clipped from V and 4 bases from J, the junction kept 7 bases outside the gene matches. This CDR3 comprises 13 residues. CDR3: CSATTDRVYGYTF. In nucleotides, the CDR3 is TGCAGTGCCACAACGGACAGGGTCTATGGCTACACCTTC.

This clonotype showed up just a few times. The CDR3 loop reads CASSPASGETQYF. In DNA form, the CDR3 reads TGTGCCAGCAGCCCGGCTAGCGGTGAGACCCAGTACTTC. This sequence joins TRBV5-6 and TRBJ2-5; 7 nucleotides match TRBD2. Germline CDR1 and CDR2: SGHDT and YYEEEE. V trimming: 4 bases; J trimming: 5 bases; junction bases outside the gene matches: 5. The CDR3 spans 13 residues.

In its sample, this clonotype was seen many times. CDR3 in DNA: TGCGCCAGCAGTCCGGGGTGGGGGTCCGGCAATGAGCAGTTCTTC. This sequence encodes CASSPGWGSGNEQFF. The rearrangement uses TRBV4-3 and TRBJ2-1; either TRBD1 or TRBD2 may fit D (5 bases each). The germline V gene encodes CDR1 LGHNA and CDR2 YSLEER. The CDR3 sequence is 15 residues long. V lost 6 bases to trimming and J lost 6 bases, with 18 bases between them.

The chain links TRBV7-3 to TRBJ2-2; maybe TRBD2 (7 bases). The CDR3 totals 16 residues. From germline, CDR1 is SGHTA and CDR2 FQGTGA. Trimming left V 5 bases short and J 0 bases short, with 13 bases between. CDR3 sequence (DNA): TGTGCCAGCAGCGCGGGGGCCGACGCGAACACCGGGGAGCTGTTTTTT. Its translation is CASSAGADANTGELFF.

V is TRBV5-6 and J is TRBJ1-3; the match to TRBD1 covers 8 bases. The CDR3 has 15 amino acids. The germline V gene has CDR1 SGHDT and CDR2 YYEEEE. V lost 1 base and J lost 9; bases outside the gene matches: 9. The CDR3 sequence is CASSLWTGLVGTIYF. The CDR3 DNA is TGTGCCAGCAGCTTGTGGACAGGGTTGGTTGGCACCATATATTTT. The full variable domain, in which reference TRBV5-6 and TRBJ1-3 provide the parts outside the CDR3, is DAGVTQSPTHLIKTRGQQVTLRCSPKSGHDTVSWYQQALGQGPQFIFQYYEEEERQRGNFPDRFSGHQFPNYSSELNVNALLLGDSALYLCASSLWTGLVGTIYFGEGSWLTVV.

This clonotype was seen many times. The chain employs TRBV7-9 and TRBJ2-7; TRBD1 is a possible D gene (5 bases). Trimming took 2 bases from V and 2 from J, leaving 7 bases between them. Germline values: CDR1 SEHNR, CDR2 FQNEAQ (reference sequence). The CDR3 extends over 13 amino acids. The CDR3 DNA reads TGTGCCAGCAGCTTACAGGGTCCCTACGAGCAGTACTTC. This gives the protein CASSLQGPYEQYF.

This clonotype has only a few counts. J is TRBJ2-1 and V is TRBV24-1; 7 nucleotides agree with TRBD1. This CDR3 has 13 residues. Germline CDR1 reads KGHDR; CDR2 reads SFDVKD. The V gene end was trimmed by 8 bases and the J gene end by 5 bases; junction bases not matched to a gene: 5. CDR3 in DNA: TGTGCCACCAAAGGTCAGGGGGACAATGAGCAGTTCTTC. Protein product: CATKGQGDNEQFF.

The rearrangement joins TRBV6-2 or TRBV6-3 to TRBJ2-1; no clear D. The germline V and J ends were trimmed by 6 bases and 8 bases, with 8 bases remaining between them. This CDR3 has 11 residues. Germline V gives CDR1 MNHEY, CDR2 SVGEGT. The CDR3 nucleotides read TGTGCCAGCAGATTATATGATGAGCAGTTCTTC. Its translation is CASRLYDEQFF.

The chain recombines TRBV7-9 with TRBJ2-3, with D tentatively TRBD2 (5 bases). The germline V and J ends were trimmed by 5 bases and 6 bases, with 12 bases remaining between them. CDR1 SEHNR and CDR2 FQNEAQ come from the germline V gene (reference sequence). This CDR3 is 13 amino acids long. In DNA, the CDR3 is TGTGCCAGCAGCACGAGGGATCGGGATACGCAGTATTTT. Protein sequence: CASSTRDRDTQYF.

The chain joins TRBV4-1 to TRBJ2-7, with no clear D. The CDR3 totals 15 residues. Trimming cost V 0 bases and J 0 bases, with 9 bases left between them. Germline loops: CDR1 MGHRA, CDR2 YSYEKL. CDR3 in amino acids: CASSQEGRASYEQYF. Here the CDR3 DNA reads TGCGCCAGCAGCCAAGAAGGACGGGCCTCCTACGAGCAGTACTTC.

The chain uses TRBV12-5 and TRBJ1-1, with D unresolved. The CDR3 contains 12 residues. The ends were cut back, 6 bases at V and 4 bases at J, with 9 bases in the middle. CDR1 and CDR2 (germline): LGHNT, FRNRAP. For the CDR3, the DNA is TGTGCTAGTGGCTTGCTAACCACTGAAGCTTTCTTT. Protein product: CASGLLTTEAFF.

The chain is built from TRBV5-5 and TRBJ1-1; D call uncertain. Germline values: CDR1 SGHKS, CDR2 YYEKEE (reference sequence). This CDR3 has 12 amino acids. V was shortened by 3 bases and J by 1 base, with 4 bases between the two germline ends. As DNA, the CDR3 is TGTGCCAGCAGCTGGAAGAACACTGAAGCTTTCTTT. Translating it yields CASSWKNTEAFF.

This clonotype showed up just a few times. The rearrangement links TRBV12-3 or TRBV12-4 to TRBJ2-2; no reliable D call. This CDR3 spans 15 amino acids. Trimming removed 3 bases from V and 1 base from J, with 9 bases in between. The DNA for the CDR3 is TGTGCCAGCAGTTTCGCTGTTCAGAACACCGGGGAGCTGTTTTTT. Its protein product is CASSFAVQNTGELFF.

This clonotype was found a few times. V usage is TRBV19 and J usage is TRBJ2-6; D gene uncertain. Trimming pared 7 bases from V and 1 base from J, leaving 20 bases between. Per the germline V gene, CDR1 is LNHDA and CDR2 is SQIVND (reference sequence). The CDR3 consists of 18 residues. CDR3 in amino acids: CASTRRITLRSGANVLTF. The CDR3 DNA reads as TGTGCCAGTACCCGCCGGATCACACTTCGATCTGGGGCCAACGTCCTGACTTTC.

This clonotype was seen only a few times. The J gene is TRBJ2-6, the V gene TRBV18; unclear D gene. The CDR3 contains 12 residues. Germline CDR1 and CDR2: KGHSH and LQKENI. V lost 6 bases and J lost 4, with 4 bases in between. The CDR3 is CASSLGANVLTF. Written as DNA, the CDR3 is TGTGCCAGCTCCCTAGGGGCCAACGTCCTGACTTTC.

This clonotype was counted a few times. The genes are TRBV5-1 and TRBJ2-1; 9 nucleotides match TRBD2. CDR3 size: 14 residues. The germline V gene has CDR1 SGHRS and CDR2 YFSETQ. V lost 7 bases and J lost 4; bases outside the gene matches: 6. CDR3 loop: CASASGGPYNEQFF. The CDR3 DNA follows: TGCGCCAGCGCGAGCGGGGGGCCGTACAATGAGCAGTTCTTC.

The CDR3 spells CATSPGTGYEQYF. CDR3 nucleotide sequence: TGTGCCACCAGTCCCGGGACAGGGTACGAGCAGTACTTC. The chain links TRBV24-1 to TRBJ2-7, with 9 bases identical to TRBD1. The CDR3 loop spans 13 amino acids. Germline CDR1 and CDR2: KGHDR and SFDVKD. V lost 6 bases, J lost 4 bases, and 3 bases stayed unmatched.

In its sample, this clonotype was seen many times. The chain links TRBV7-8 to TRBJ2-1; 9 bases are shared with TRBD2. This CDR3 has 15 residues. Germline assignment: CDR1 SGHVS and CDR2 FQNEAQ. After removal of 4 bases from V and 2 bases from J, the junction contained 3 bases not matched to a gene. The CDR3 is CASSSTSGPYNEQFF. Here the CDR3 DNA reads TGTGCCAGCAGCTCCACTAGCGGGCCCTACAATGAGCAGTTCTTC.

This clonotype was seen a few times. This chain joins TRBV12-3 or TRBV12-4 and TRBJ1-2; no firm D call. Deletions cut 4 bases from V and 7 bases from J, with 10 bases between. This CDR3 has 12 amino acids. Here the CDR3 reads CASSSGAGGYTF. As DNA, the CDR3 is TGTGCCAGCAGTTCCGGTGCGGGTGGCTACACCTTC.

This clonotype was counted between two and nine times. The V call is TRBV7-6, the J call TRBJ1-6; possibly TRBD1 for D (5 bases). Germline assignment: CDR1 SGHVS and CDR2 FNYEAQ. The CDR3 totals 15 residues. V gave up 4 bases and J gave up 7 bases, with 14 bases separating them. The CDR3 region has the DNA TGTGCCAGCAGCTCCCCTGGGGGGGTCAATTCACCCCTCCACTTT. Translated, it gives CASSSPGGVNSPLHF.

This clonotype was counted a few times. The rearrangement uses TRBV29-1 and TRBJ2-2; D is ambiguous. With 7 bases removed from V and 1 base from J, the gap between germline ends came to 13 bases. Germline values: CDR1 SQVTM, CDR2 ANQGSEA. The CDR3 runs to 14 residues. DNA of the CDR3: TGCAGCGCCCCGAAGGTTGGGAACACCGGGGAGCTGTTTTTT. This encodes CSAPKVGNTGELFF.